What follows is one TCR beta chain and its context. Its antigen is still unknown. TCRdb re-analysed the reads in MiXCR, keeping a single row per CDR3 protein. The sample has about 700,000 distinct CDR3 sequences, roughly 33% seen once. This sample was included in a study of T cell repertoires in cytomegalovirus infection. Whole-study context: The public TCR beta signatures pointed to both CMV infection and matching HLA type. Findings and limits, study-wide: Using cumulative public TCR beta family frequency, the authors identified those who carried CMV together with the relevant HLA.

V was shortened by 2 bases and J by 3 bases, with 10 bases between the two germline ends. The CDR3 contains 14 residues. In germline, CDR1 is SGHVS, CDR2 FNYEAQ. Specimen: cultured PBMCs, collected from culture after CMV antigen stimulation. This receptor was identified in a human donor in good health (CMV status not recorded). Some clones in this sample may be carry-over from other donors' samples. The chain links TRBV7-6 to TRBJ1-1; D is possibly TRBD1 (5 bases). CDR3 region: CASSLQFRDTEAFF. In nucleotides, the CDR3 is TGTGCCAGCAGCTTACAGTTCAGGGACACTGAAGCTTTCTTT.